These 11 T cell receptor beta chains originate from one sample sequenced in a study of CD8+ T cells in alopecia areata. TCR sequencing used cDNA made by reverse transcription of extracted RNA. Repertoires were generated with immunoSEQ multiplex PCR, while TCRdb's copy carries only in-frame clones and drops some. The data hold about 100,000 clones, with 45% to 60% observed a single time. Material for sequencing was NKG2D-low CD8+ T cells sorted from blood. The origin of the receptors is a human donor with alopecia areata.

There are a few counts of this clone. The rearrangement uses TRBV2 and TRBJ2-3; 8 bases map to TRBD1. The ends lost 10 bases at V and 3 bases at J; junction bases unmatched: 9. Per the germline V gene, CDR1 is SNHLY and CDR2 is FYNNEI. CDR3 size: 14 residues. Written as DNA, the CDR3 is TGTGCCATCCTGGACAGGGTGAGGACAGATACGCAGTATTTT. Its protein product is CAILDRVRTDTQYF.

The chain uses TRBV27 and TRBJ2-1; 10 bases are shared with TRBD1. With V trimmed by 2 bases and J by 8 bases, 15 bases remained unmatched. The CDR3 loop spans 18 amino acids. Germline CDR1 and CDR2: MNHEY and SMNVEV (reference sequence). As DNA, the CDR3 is TGTGCCAGCAGTTTAATAATCCCCGGGACAGGGGATTTGGATGAGCAGTTCTTC. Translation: CASSLIIPGTGDLDEQFF.

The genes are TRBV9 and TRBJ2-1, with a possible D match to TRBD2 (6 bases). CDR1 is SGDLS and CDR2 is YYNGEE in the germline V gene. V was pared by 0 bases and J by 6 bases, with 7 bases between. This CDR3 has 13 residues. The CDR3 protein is CASSVDGGNEQFF. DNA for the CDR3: TGTGCCAGCAGCGTAGACGGGGGCAATGAGCAGTTCTTC.

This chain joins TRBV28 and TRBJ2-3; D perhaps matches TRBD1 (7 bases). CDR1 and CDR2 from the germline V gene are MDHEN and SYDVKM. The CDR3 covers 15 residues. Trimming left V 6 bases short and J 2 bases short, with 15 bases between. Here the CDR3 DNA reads TGTGCCAGCAGCGGGGGACAGATACTCACAGATACGCAGTATTTT. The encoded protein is CASSGGQILTDTQYF.

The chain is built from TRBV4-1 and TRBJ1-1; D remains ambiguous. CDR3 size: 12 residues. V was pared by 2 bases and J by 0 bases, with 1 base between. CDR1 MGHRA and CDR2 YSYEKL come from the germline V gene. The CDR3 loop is CASSQLNTEAFF. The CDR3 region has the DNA TGCGCCAGCAGCCAACTGAACACTGAAGCTTTCTTT.

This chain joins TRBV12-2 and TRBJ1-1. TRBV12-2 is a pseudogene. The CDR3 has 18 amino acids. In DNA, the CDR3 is TGTGCAAGTCGCTTACAAGCGCGGGTGTGGGGTGTGGTGACTGAAGCTTTCTTT. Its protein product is CASRLQARVWGVVTEAFF.

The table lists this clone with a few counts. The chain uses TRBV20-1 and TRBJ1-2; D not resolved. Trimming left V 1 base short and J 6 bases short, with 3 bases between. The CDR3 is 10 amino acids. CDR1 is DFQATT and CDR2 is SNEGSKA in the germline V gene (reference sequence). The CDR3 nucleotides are TGCAGTGCTAGAGGAAATGGCTACACCTTC. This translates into CSARGNGYTF.

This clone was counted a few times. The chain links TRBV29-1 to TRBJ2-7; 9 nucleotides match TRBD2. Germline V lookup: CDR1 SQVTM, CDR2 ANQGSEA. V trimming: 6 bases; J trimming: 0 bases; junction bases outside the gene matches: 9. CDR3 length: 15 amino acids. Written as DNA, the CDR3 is TGCAGCGTCGAGCTAGCGGGAAGACCCTCCTACGAGCAGTACTTC. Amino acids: CSVELAGRPSYEQYF.

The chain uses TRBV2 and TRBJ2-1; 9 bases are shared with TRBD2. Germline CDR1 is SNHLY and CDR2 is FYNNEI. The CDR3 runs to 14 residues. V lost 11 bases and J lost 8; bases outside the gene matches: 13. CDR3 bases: TGTGCCGCCTCCCCCCGAGCGGGAGGCGATGAGCAGTTCTTC. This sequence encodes CAASPRAGGDEQFF.

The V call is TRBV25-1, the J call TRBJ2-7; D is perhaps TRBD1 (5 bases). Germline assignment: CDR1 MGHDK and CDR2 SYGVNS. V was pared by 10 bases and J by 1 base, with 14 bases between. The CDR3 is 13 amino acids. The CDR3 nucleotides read TGTGCCACCGAGCCCAGGGATTCCTACGAGCAGTACTTC. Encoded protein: CATEPRDSYEQYF.

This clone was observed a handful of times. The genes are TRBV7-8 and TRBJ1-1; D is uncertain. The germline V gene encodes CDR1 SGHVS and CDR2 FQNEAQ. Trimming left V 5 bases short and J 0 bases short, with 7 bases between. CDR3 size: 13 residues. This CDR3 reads CASSEGMNTEAFF. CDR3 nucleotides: TGTGCCAGCAGCGAAGGAATGAACACTGAAGCTTTCTTT.